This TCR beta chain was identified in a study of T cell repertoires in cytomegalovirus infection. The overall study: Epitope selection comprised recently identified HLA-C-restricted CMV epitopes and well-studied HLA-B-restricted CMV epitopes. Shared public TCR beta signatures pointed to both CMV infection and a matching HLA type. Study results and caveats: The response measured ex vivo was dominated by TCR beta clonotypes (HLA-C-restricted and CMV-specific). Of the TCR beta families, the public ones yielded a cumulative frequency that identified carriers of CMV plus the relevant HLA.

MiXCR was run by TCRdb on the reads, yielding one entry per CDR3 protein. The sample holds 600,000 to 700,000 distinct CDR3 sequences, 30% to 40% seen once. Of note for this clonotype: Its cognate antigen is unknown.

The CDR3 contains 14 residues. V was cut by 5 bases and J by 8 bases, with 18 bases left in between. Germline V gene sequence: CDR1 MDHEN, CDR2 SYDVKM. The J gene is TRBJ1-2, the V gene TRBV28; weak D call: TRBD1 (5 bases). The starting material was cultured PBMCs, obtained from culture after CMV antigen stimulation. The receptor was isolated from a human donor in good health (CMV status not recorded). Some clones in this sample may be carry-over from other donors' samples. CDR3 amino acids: CASSDVGDGGGYTF. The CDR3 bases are TGTGCCAGCAGTGATGTAGGGGACGGGGGAGGCTACACCTTC.